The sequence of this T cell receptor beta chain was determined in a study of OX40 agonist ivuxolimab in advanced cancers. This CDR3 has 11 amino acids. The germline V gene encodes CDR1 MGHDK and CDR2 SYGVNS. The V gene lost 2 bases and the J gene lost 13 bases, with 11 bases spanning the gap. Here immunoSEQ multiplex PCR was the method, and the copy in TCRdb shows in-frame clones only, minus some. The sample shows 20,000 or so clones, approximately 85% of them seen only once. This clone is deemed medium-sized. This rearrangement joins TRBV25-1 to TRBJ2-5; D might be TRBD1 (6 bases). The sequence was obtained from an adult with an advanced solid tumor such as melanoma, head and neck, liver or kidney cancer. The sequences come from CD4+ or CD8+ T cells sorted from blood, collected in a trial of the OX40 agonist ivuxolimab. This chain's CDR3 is CASSEDRHWYF. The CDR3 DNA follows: TGTGCCAGCAGTGAAGACAGGCATTGGTACTTC.